The rows below give T cell receptor beta chains drawn from one sample of a study of vaccination and CD4 T cells after COVID-19. TCRdb ran MiXCR on the PCR reads and lists one entry per CDR3 protein. Here the sample spans 20,000 or so distinct CDR3 sequences, roughly 53% being singletons. Sequenced material: CD4+ T cells from blood, taken before SARS-CoV-2 vaccination. These receptors came from a human donor who had recovered from COVID-19. Each CDR3 is given with its conserved first and last residue. A D gene is named only where the DNA matches it firmly. Not all rows give a size; the values are once, few, many and, for expanded clones, a class.

J: TRBJ2-7; D: TRBD2; V: TRBV19; size: .; CDR3: CASTPRGEGFSSYEQYF; DNA: TGTGCCAGTACCCCTCGGGGGGAGGGCTTTTCCTCCTACGAGCAGTACTTC
J: TRBJ2-7; D: .; V: TRBV7-2; size: .; CDR3: CASSSGRVVYEQYF; DNA: TGTGCCAGCAGCTCAGGGCGGGTAGTGTACGAGCAGTACTTC
J: TRBJ2-7; D: .; V: TRBV6-1; size: .; CDR3: CASSARWDYEQYF; DNA: TGTGCCAGCAGTGCACGCTGGGATTACGAGCAGTACTTC
J: TRBJ1-2; D: TRBD1; V: TRBV27; size: few; CDR3: CASSLVGTGGGYGYTF; DNA: TGTGCCAGCAGTTTAGTCGGAACAGGGGGCGGGTATGGCTACACCTTC
J: TRBJ1-3; D: .; V: TRBV28; size: .; CDR3: CATNSGNTIYF; DNA: TGTGCCACCAACTCTGGAAACACCATATATTTT
J: TRBJ2-1; D: .; V: TRBV7-9; size: .; CDR3: CASSLVRAASRDEQFF; DNA: TGTGCCAGCAGCTTAGTACGGGCGGCGTCTCGGGATGAGCAGTTCTTC
J: TRBJ1-2; D: TRBD1; V: TRBV6-2/TRBV6-3; size: few; CDR3: CASRMTGEYGYTF; DNA: TGTGCCAGCAGGATGACAGGGGAATATGGCTACACCTTC
J: TRBJ1-1; D: TRBD1; V: TRBV12-5; size: .; CDR3: CASGPGQGGTEAFF; DNA: TGTGCTAGTGGTCCGGGACAGGGTGGCACTGAAGCTTTCTTT
J: TRBJ1-1; D: .; V: TRBV15; size: .; CDR3: CATSRRTGTEAFF; DNA: TGTGCCACCAGCAGACGTACGGGGACTGAAGCTTTCTTT
J: TRBJ1-5; D: .; V: TRBV28; size: few; CDR3: CASSSLRAQGTYSNQPQHF; DNA: TGTGCCAGCAGTTCCCTCCGGGCACAAGGGACCTATAGCAATCAGCCCCAGCATTTT
J: TRBJ1-6; D: TRBD1; V: TRBV2; size: few; CDR3: CASTARTGVGSPLHF; DNA: TGTGCCAGCACCGCTAGAACAGGGGTAGGGTCACCCCTCCACTTT
J: TRBJ1-5; D: .; V: TRBV20-1; size: .; CDR3: CSASGGQGGRQPQHF; DNA: TGCAGTGCATCTGGCGGGCAGGGCGGGCGGCAGCCCCAGCATTTT
J: TRBJ1-1; D: .; V: TRBV20-1; size: .; CDR3: CSASEGRTEAFF; DNA: TGCAGTGCTAGTGAAGGGCGCACTGAAGCTTTCTTT
J: TRBJ2-3; D: .; V: TRBV7-2; size: few; CDR3: CASSLATGFTDTQYF; DNA: TGTGCCAGCAGCTTAGCGACGGGATTCACAGATACGCAGTATTTT
J: TRBJ2-5; D: TRBD2; V: TRBV11-2; size: .; CDR3: CASSLWAGGRWETQYF; DNA: TGTGCCAGCAGCCTATGGGCGGGAGGGCGGTGGGAGACCCAGTACTTC
J: TRBJ2-4; D: .; V: TRBV28; size: few; CDR3: CASSWRGGIQYF; DNA: TGTGCCAGCAGTTGGAGGGGGGGCATTCAGTACTTC
J: TRBJ2-4; D: TRBD2; V: TRBV7-2; size: .; CDR3: CASSYLLAGAAKNIQYF; DNA: TGTGCCAGCAGCTACCTCTTAGCGGGAGCTGCCAAAAACATTCAGTACTTC
J: TRBJ2-3; D: .; V: TRBV6-1; size: few; CDR3: CASNNRRAGEADTQYF; DNA: TGTGCCAGCAACAATAGGAGGGCAGGGGAGGCAGATACGCAGTATTTT
J: TRBJ2-1; D: TRBD2; V: TRBV27; size: .; CDR3: CASSAVGSGIPNEQFF; DNA: TGTGCCAGCAGTGCTGTCGGTAGCGGGATTCCCAATGAGCAGTTCTTC
J: TRBJ1-5; D: TRBD1; V: TRBV15; size: few; CDR3: CATSREEGGINQPQHF; DNA: TGTGCCACCAGCAGAGAAGAAGGGGGCATCAACCAGCCCCAGCATTTT
J: TRBJ2-5; D: TRBD2; V: TRBV7-3; size: .; CDR3: CASSPGTSGTLQETQYF; DNA: TGTGCCAGCAGCCCCGGGACTAGCGGTACCCTCCAAGAGACCCAGTACTTC
J: TRBJ2-7; D: TRBD2; V: TRBV7-3; size: few; CDR3: CASSYRLAGIMEQYF; DNA: TGTGCCAGCAGCTATCGACTAGCGGGAATAATGGAGCAGTACTTC
J: TRBJ1-5; D: .; V: TRBV6-1; size: .; CDR3: CASTVGGLGGQPQHF; DNA: TGTGCCAGCACGGTCGGGGGCCTCGGGGGTCAGCCCCAGCATTTT
J: TRBJ1-5; D: .; V: TRBV5-1; size: once; CDR3: CASSLGTGATQHF; DNA: TGCGCCAGCAGCTTGGGGACTGGGGCGACCCAGCATTTT
J: TRBJ2-5; D: .; V: TRBV21-1; size: .; CDR3: CASSTFMSGTGVFGQETQYF; DNA: TGTGCCAGCAGCACCTTCATGTCCGGGACAGGGGTCTTTGGCCAAGAGACCCAGTACTTC
J: TRBJ2-5; D: .; V: TRBV6-2/TRBV6-3; size: .; CDR3: CASSYQIQGIRETQYF; DNA: TGTGCCAGCAGTTACCAAATCCAGGGTATTAGGGAGACCCAGTACTTC
J: TRBJ1-6; D: .; V: TRBV27; size: .; CDR3: CASSLSTRRDNSPLHF; DNA: TGTGCCAGCAGTTTATCGACCCGCAGGGATAATTCACCCCTCCACTTT
J: TRBJ2-3; D: .; V: TRBV10-2; size: .; CDR3: CASSDPGKDTQYF; DNA: TGCGCCAGCAGTGACCCGGGGAAAGATACGCAGTATTTT
J: TRBJ2-4; D: .; V: TRBV7-2; size: .; CDR3: CASSLVAIAKNIQYF; DNA: TGTGCCAGCAGCTTAGTTGCGATAGCCAAAAACATTCAGTACTTC
J: TRBJ2-1; D: .; V: TRBV2; size: .; CDR3: CASSPPLSGLVYNEQFF; DNA: TGTGCCAGCAGCCCCCCTCTGTCTGGGCTAGTCTACAATGAGCAGTTCTTC
J: TRBJ1-1; D: .; V: TRBV5-8; size: .; CDR3: CASSQGQINTEAFF; DNA: TGTGCCAGCAGCCAAGGACAGATTAACACTGAAGCTTTCTTT
J: TRBJ2-1; D: TRBD2; V: TRBV20-1; size: few; CDR3: CSLDSGREQFF; DNA: TGCAGTCTTGATAGCGGGAGGGAGCAGTTCTTC
J: TRBJ2-1; D: .; V: TRBV7-2; size: .; CDR3: CASTSGYPSNNEQFF; DNA: TGTGCCAGCACCTCGGGATATCCCTCTAACAATGAGCAGTTCTTC
J: TRBJ2-1; D: .; V: TRBV7-8; size: .; CDR3: CASSFRQVEQFF; DNA: TGTGCCAGCAGCTTTCGACAGGTTGAGCAGTTCTTC
J: TRBJ2-2; D: .; V: TRBV4-1; size: few; CDR3: CASSPSRRTAGELFF; DNA: TGCGCCAGCAGCCCCAGCAGGAGGACGGCCGGGGAGCTGTTTTTT
J: TRBJ1-5; D: .; V: TRBV7-2; size: .; CDR3: CASSLNRDRNQPQHF; DNA: TGTGCCAGCAGCTTAAACCGGGACCGTAATCAGCCCCAGCATTTT
J: TRBJ1-2; D: .; V: TRBV4-1; size: .; CDR3: CATGQHNYGYTF; DNA: TGCGCCACTGGACAACATAACTATGGCTACACCTTC
J: TRBJ2-7; D: .; V: TRBV20-1; size: .; CDR3: CSAREDSYEQYF; DNA: TGCAGTGCTAGAGAGGACAGCTACGAGCAGTACTTC
J: TRBJ2-5; D: .; V: TRBV7-9; size: .; CDR3: CASSLPAGRTETQYF; DNA: TGTGCCAGCAGCCTCCCGGCGGGAAGGACGGAGACCCAGTACTTC
J: TRBJ1-1; D: TRBD1; V: TRBV20-1; size: .; CDR3: CSARDLQGVGTEAFF; DNA: TGCAGTGCTAGGGACTTACAGGGGGTGGGGACTGAAGCTTTCTTT
J: TRBJ1-5; D: .; V: TRBV28; size: .; CDR3: CASGRQPQHF; DNA: TGTGCCAGCGGTCGTCAGCCCCAGCATTTT
J: TRBJ2-2; D: .; V: TRBV4-2; size: .; CDR3: CASSQESGNTGELFF; DNA: TGTGCCAGCAGCCAAGAATCGGGGAACACCGGGGAGCTGTTTTTT
J: TRBJ2-5; D: TRBD2; V: TRBV27; size: .; CDR3: CASSRDLAGQETQYF; DNA: TGTGCCAGCAGCCGTGATCTAGCGGGCCAAGAGACCCAGTACTTC
J: TRBJ1-5; D: .; V: TRBV4-1; size: .; CDR3: CASSQGEGARLNQPQHF; DNA: TGCGCCAGCAGCCAAGGGGAAGGGGCTAGACTCAATCAGCCCCAGCATTTT
J: TRBJ2-2; D: TRBD2; V: TRBV28; size: .; CDR3: CASRFLYTRLAGDTGELFF; DNA: TGTGCCAGCAGATTCCTGTACACGAGACTAGCGGGAGACACCGGGGAGCTGTTTTTT
J: TRBJ1-6; D: TRBD1; V: TRBV20-1; size: few; CDR3: CSAQTGGPYNSPLHF; DNA: TGCAGTGCCCAGACAGGGGGCCCCTATAATTCACCCCTCCACTTT